These 28 T cell receptor beta chains were all obtained from the same sample, sequenced in a study of shared clonotypes between healthy human individuals. TCRdb keeps only in-frame clones here, not all; method: immunoSEQ multiplex PCR. The repertoire holds just over 2,000,000 clones, about 95% seen once, with 0.9% to 1.3% in the top ten. Positively selected for CCR7, the CD45RO-negative cells used as naive CD8 cells excluded terminally differentiated effector memory CD45RA+ cells. The material sequenced was naive CD8+ T cells sorted from blood. Source of these receptors: a man aged 18 to 35 in good health.

This sequence joins TRBV5-1 and TRBJ2-7; D might be TRBD1 (5 bases). Germline V CDR1 and CDR2: SGHRS, YFSETQ. The CDR3 is made up of 15 amino acids. V lost 3 bases, J lost 0 bases, and 13 bases lay in between. CDR3 in DNA: TGCGCCAGCAGCTGGAAGGGCGACAGCTCCTACGAGCAGTACTTC. Translating it yields CASSWKGDSSYEQYF. The full variable domain, its missing parts supplied by reference TRBV5-1 and TRBJ2-7, is KAGVTQTPRYLIKTRGQQVTLSCSPISGHRSVSWYQQTPGQGLQFLFEYFSETQRNKGNFPGRFSGRQFSNSRSEMNVSTLELGDSALYLCASSWKGDSSYEQYFGPGTRLTVT.

This chain's CDR3 is CASSFQDRSDWMQYF. CDR3 bases: TGTGCCAGCAGCTTTCAGGACAGGTCCGATTGGATGCAGTACTTC. The genes are TRBV7-9 and TRBJ2-7; 7 bases match TRBD1. The CDR3 is 15 residues long. Germline V lookup: CDR1 SEHNR, CDR2 FQNEAQ (reference sequence). V was clipped by 3 bases and J by 9 bases; unmatched bases: 14.

This chain joins TRBV7-2 and TRBJ2-7; maybe TRBD2 (6 bases). The V gene's germline CDR1 is SGHTA and CDR2 FQGNSA. This CDR3 contains 14 residues. V was pared by 7 bases and J by 3 bases, with 16 bases between. DNA for the CDR3: TGTGCCAGCACCTCCGGCGGGAATTTCTACGAGCAGTACTTC. This translates into CASTSGGNFYEQYF.

The chain employs TRBV30 and TRBJ1-2, with D perhaps matching TRBD1 (6 bases). V lost 5 bases and J lost 3, with 16 bases in between. The CDR3 is 14 residues long. CDR1 is GTSNPN and CDR2 is SVGIG in the germline V gene (reference sequence). For the CDR3, the DNA is TGTGCCTGGTGGGGCCTGGACAGATACTATGGCTACACCTTC. Protein: CAWWGLDRYYGYTF.

In the case of this clone: This CDR3 is also generated by other DNA sequences in the sample. The chain employs TRBV10-3 and TRBJ2-2; TRBD1 agrees at 7 bases. The CDR3 is made up of 15 amino acids. V lost 2 bases and J lost 0; bases outside the gene matches: 0. From germline, CDR1 is ENHRY and CDR2 SYGVKD. The CDR3 region has the DNA TGTGCCATCAGTGAGGACAGGGCGAACACCGGGGAGCTGTTTTTT. It yields the protein CAISEDRANTGELFF.

The V and J genes are TRBV6-6 and TRBJ2-5; D gene uncertain. CDR3 size: 15 residues. V was cut by 6 bases and J by 1 base, with 15 bases left in between. CDR1 and CDR2 (germline): MNHNY, SVGAGI (reference sequence). CDR3 coding DNA: TGTGCCAGCAGCCCCGGGCTTTACACCCAAGAGACCCAGTACTTC. Encoded protein: CASSPGLYTQETQYF.

The rearrangement links TRBV7-9 to TRBJ2-7; TRBD1 might be the D (6 bases). Germline V gives CDR1 SEHNR, CDR2 FQNEAQ (reference sequence). V was clipped by 4 bases and J by 2 bases, with 12 bases between them. The CDR3 runs 14 residues. Written as DNA, the CDR3 is TGTGCCAGCAGCTGGCAGGGGATCCCCTACGAGCAGTACTTC. This gives the protein CASSWQGIPYEQYF.

The chain couples TRBV7-6 to TRBJ1-3, with TRBD1 matching 7 bases. The CDR3 extends over 17 amino acids. The J segment lost 1 base and the V segment lost 5 bases, leaving 11 bases of the junction unmatched. Germline V gene data show CDR1 as SGHVS and CDR2 as FNYEAQ. The DNA for the CDR3 is TGTGCCAGCAGCCAACTCCTACAGGGGTGGTCTGGAAACACCATATATTTT. It encodes CASSQLLQGWSGNTIYF.

This clone was seen just once. The V call is TRBV25-1, the J call TRBJ2-5, with D possibly TRBD1 on 5 matching bases. The V gene lost 5 bases and the J gene lost 4 bases, with 11 bases spanning the gap. The germline CDR1 and CDR2 sequences are MGHDK and SYGVNS. CDR3 length equals 13 residues. CDR3 sequence reads: CASSQGVGETQYF. CDR3 nucleotides: TGTGCCAGCAGTCAAGGGGTTGGAGAGACCCAGTACTTC.

The CDR3 spells CASSFGGSIAETQYF. The CDR3 coding sequence is TGTGCCAGCAGTTTCGGGGGGTCGATAGCAGAGACCCAGTACTTC. This rearrangement joins TRBV27 to TRBJ2-5; 7 positions agree with TRBD2. This CDR3 region has 15 residues. After removal of 3 bases from V and 4 bases from J, the junction contained 8 bases not matched to a gene. Germline V lookup: CDR1 MNHEY, CDR2 SMNVEV (reference sequence).

The V gene is TRBV28, the J gene TRBJ1-2; D is unclear. The germline V and J ends were trimmed by 3 bases and 0 bases, with 14 bases remaining between them. The CDR3 spans 16 residues. Per the germline V gene, CDR1 is MDHEN and CDR2 is SYDVKM. CDR3 amino acids: CASSLVPAGTNYGYTF. CDR3 nucleotide sequence: TGTGCCAGCAGTTTGGTGCCGGCGGGAACTAACTATGGCTACACCTTC.

The chain is built from TRBV27 and TRBJ1-2; D is undetermined. The V gene lost 7 bases and the J gene lost 10 bases, with 19 bases spanning the gap. CDR3 length: 13 residues. Germline loops: CDR1 MNHEY, CDR2 SMNVEV (reference sequence). Here the CDR3 DNA reads TGTGCCAGCACTGTACCTGGGTCCTTAGTCTACACCTTC. It yields the protein CASTVPGSLVYTF.

Details on this clone: A read error may produce the germline difference seen at one junction end. V and J are TRBV13 and TRBJ2-3, with D possibly TRBD1 on 7 matching bases. Germline V gives CDR1 PRHDT, CDR2 FYEKMQ (reference sequence). The CDR3 is 15 residues long. CDR3 sequence reads: CATSRGVKGTDTQYF. The CDR3 coding sequence is TGTGCCACCAGCAGGGGGGTGAAGGGCACAGATACGCAGTATTTT.

The V and J genes are TRBV5-4 and TRBJ2-2, with D possibly matching TRBD2 (7 bases). This CDR3 is 14 amino acids long. The germline V gene encodes CDR1 SGHNT and CDR2 YYREEE (reference sequence). The ends were cut back, 4 bases at V and 7 bases at J, with 14 bases in the middle. Written as DNA, the CDR3 is TGTGCCAGCAGCCCCTGGGGGGGCGGCGGGGAGCTGTTTTTT. It specifies CASSPWGGGGELFF. The variable domain in full, completed from reference TRBV5-4 and TRBJ2-2, reads ETGVTQSPTHLIKTRGQQVTLRCSSQSGHNTVSWYQQALGQGPQFIFQYYREEENGRGNFPPRFSGLQFPNYSSELNVNALELDDSALYLCASSPWGGGGELFFGEGSRLTVL.

The chain combines TRBV6-6 with TRBJ2-1; 8 nucleotides align to TRBD2. Germline V gene data show CDR1 as MNHNY and CDR2 as SVGAGI (reference sequence). V was clipped by 2 bases and J by 8 bases; unmatched bases: 11. This CDR3 is built from 16 residues. CDR3 protein: CASSYPGTRGNHEQFF. CDR3 coding DNA: TGTGCCAGCAGTTACCCCGGGACTAGAGGGAACCATGAGCAGTTCTTC.

The rearrangement uses TRBV9 and TRBJ2-1; 12 bases align to TRBD1. V was pared by 4 bases and J by 8 bases, with 13 bases of the junction left unmatched. The CDR3 covers 17 residues. Germline values: CDR1 SGDLS, CDR2 YYNGEE. CDR3 loop: CASSPRPGQGARDEQFF. CDR3 bases: TGTGCCAGCAGCCCGAGGCCGGGACAGGGGGCGCGGGATGAGCAGTTCTTC.

The V gene is TRBV4-1, the J gene TRBJ2-1; the match to TRBD2 covers 13 bases. There are 17 residues in the CDR3. CDR1 and CDR2 (germline): MGHRA, YSYEKL. V was pared by 0 bases and J by 8 bases, with 7 bases of the junction left unmatched. The CDR3 protein is CASSQDGPGLAGYEQFF. The CDR3 bases are TGCGCCAGCAGCCAAGATGGACCGGGACTAGCGGGGTATGAGCAGTTCTTC.

This chain uses TRBV10-2 with TRBJ2-1; TRBD1 is a possible D gene (6 bases). The CDR3 consists of 14 residues. Germline CDR1 is WSHSY and CDR2 is SAAADI. V was clipped by 6 bases and J by 0 bases, with 9 bases between them. The CDR3 bases are TGCGCCAGCAGAGGGGGATCCTCCTACAATGAGCAGTTCTTC. Translated, it gives CASRGGSSYNEQFF.

This chain links TRBV19 with TRBJ2-7; TRBD2 is a possible D gene (6 bases). Per the germline V gene, CDR1 is LNHDA and CDR2 is SQIVND (reference sequence). Trimming took 5 bases from V and 0 from J, leaving 14 bases between them. This CDR3 spans 15 amino acids. The CDR3 here is CASSPGGESSYEQYF. CDR3 coding DNA: TGTGCCAGTAGTCCCGGCGGGGAAAGCTCCTACGAGCAGTACTTC.

As concerns this clone: Other DNA sequences in this sample translate to the same CDR3. This sequence joins TRBV27 and TRBJ2-7; D gene ambiguous. The CDR3 length is 13 residues. The germline CDR1 and CDR2 sequences are MNHEY and SMNVEV (reference sequence). Trimming left V 6 bases short and J 2 bases short, with 11 bases between. The CDR3 reads CASSPLGPYEQYF. CDR3 nucleotides: TGTGCCAGCAGCCCCCTTGGCCCCTACGAGCAGTACTTC.

V gene TRBV5-4 combines with J gene TRBJ2-7; 7 nucleotides line up with TRBD1. V was pared by 2 bases and J by 6 bases, with 5 bases of the junction left unmatched. This CDR3 has 13 residues. In germline, CDR1 is SGHNT, CDR2 YYREEE (reference sequence). CDR3 sequence reads: CASSFGTVTEQYF. The CDR3 DNA reads TGTGCCAGCAGCTTCGGGACAGTAACCGAGCAGTACTTC.

The chain employs TRBV7-6 and TRBJ1-1; a weak D match, TRBD1 (6 bases). This CDR3 comprises 16 residues. Germline loops: CDR1 SGHVS, CDR2 FNYEAQ. V shed 1 base and J shed 6 bases, with 18 bases lying between them. The CDR3 DNA is TGTGCCAGCAGCTTAGTCTTTGGAGGGGGTGCCTCTGAAGCTTTCTTT. Encoded protein: CASSLVFGGGASEAFF.

The rearrangement joins TRBV28 to TRBJ2-2, with TRBD2 as a possible D gene (5 bases). Germline-derived CDR1 and CDR2 are MDHEN and SYDVKM. V lost 1 base to trimming and J lost 3 bases, with 12 bases between them. This CDR3 region has 16 residues. CDR3 nucleotide sequence: TGTGCCAGCAGTTTATTGGGGAATAGCGACACCGGGGAGCTGTTTTTT. It encodes CASSLLGNSDTGELFF.

The chain joins TRBV7-9 to TRBJ2-1; D unresolved. CDR1 and CDR2 from the germline V gene are SEHNR and FQNEAQ (reference sequence). Trimming removed 8 bases from V and 3 bases from J, with 5 bases in between. This CDR3 is built from 11 residues. The CDR3 DNA sequence: TGTGCCAGCGCGGTCTACAATGAGCAGTTCTTC. It translates to CASAVYNEQFF.

This clone was picked up a small number of times. This rearrangement joins TRBV10-2 to TRBJ2-1; 13 nucleotides match TRBD2. V shed 5 bases and J 9 bases; nucleotides not matched to a gene: 7. CDR1 is WSHSY, CDR2 SAAADI, per germline. The CDR3 totals 15 residues. The CDR3 loop reads CASSPGLAGVSEQFF. CDR3 nucleotide sequence: TGCGCCAGCAGTCCTGGACTAGCGGGAGTCAGTGAGCAGTTCTTC.

The gene calls are TRBV13 and TRBJ1-3, with D hard to call. The V and J ends lost 2 bases and 0 bases respectively, with 8 bases between them. CDR3 size: 15 residues. Germline CDR1 reads PRHDT; CDR2 reads FYEKMQ (reference sequence). Here the CDR3 DNA reads TGTGCCAGCAGCTTAACTGCCAACTCTGGAAACACCATATATTTT. Translation gives CASSLTANSGNTIYF.

This chain joins TRBV29-1 and TRBJ1-1; D possibly corresponds to TRBD1 (5 bases). CDR3 size: 12 residues. The germline gives CDR1 SQVTM, CDR2 ANQGSEA. The V gene lost 7 bases and the J gene lost 0 bases, with 9 bases spanning the gap. CDR3 bases: TGCAGCGGGACAAACTTGAACACTGAAGCTTTCTTT. It encodes CSGTNLNTEAFF.

The gene calls are TRBV5-4 and TRBJ2-7; D call uncertain. CDR3 length: 13 residues. V gave up 4 bases and J gave up 6 bases, with 14 bases separating them. Germline CDR1 reads SGHNT; CDR2 reads YYREEE (reference sequence). The CDR3 sequence: CASSPLPGGEQYF. The CDR3 DNA is TGTGCCAGCAGCCCCCTTCCAGGCGGCGAGCAGTACTTC.